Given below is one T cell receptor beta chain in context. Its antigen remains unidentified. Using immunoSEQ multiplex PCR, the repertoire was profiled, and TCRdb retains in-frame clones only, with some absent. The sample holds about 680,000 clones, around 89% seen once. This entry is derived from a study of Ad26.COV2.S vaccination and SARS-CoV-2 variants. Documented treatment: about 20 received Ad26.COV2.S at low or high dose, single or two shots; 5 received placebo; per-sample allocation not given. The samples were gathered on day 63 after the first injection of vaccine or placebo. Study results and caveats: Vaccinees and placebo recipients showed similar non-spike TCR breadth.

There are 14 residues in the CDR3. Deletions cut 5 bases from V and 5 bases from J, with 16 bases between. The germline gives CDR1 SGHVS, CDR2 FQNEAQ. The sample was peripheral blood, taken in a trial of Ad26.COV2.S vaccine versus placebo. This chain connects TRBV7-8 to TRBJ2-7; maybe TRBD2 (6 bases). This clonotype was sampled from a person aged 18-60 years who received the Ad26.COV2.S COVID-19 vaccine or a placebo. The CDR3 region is CASSIPGVGNEQYF. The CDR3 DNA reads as TGTGCCAGCAGCATACCGGGAGTCGGGAACGAGCAGTACTTC.